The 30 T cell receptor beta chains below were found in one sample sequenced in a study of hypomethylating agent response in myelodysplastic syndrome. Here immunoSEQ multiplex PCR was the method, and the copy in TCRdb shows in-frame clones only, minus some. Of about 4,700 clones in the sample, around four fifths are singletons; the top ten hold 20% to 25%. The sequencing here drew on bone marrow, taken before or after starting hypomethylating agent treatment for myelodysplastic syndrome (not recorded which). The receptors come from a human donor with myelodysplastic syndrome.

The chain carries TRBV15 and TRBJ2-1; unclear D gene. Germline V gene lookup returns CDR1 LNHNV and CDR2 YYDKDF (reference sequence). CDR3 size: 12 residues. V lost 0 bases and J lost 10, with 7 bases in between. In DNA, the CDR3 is TGTGCCACCAGCAGAGATAAGTACGAGCAGTTCTTC. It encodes CATSRDKYEQFF. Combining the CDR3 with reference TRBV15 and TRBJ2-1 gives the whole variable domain DAMVIQNPRYQVTQFGKPVTLSCSQTLNHNVMYWYQQKSSQAPKLLFHYYDKDFNNEADTPDNFQSRRPNTSFCFLDIRSPGLGDTAMYLCATSRDKYEQFFGPGTRLTVL.

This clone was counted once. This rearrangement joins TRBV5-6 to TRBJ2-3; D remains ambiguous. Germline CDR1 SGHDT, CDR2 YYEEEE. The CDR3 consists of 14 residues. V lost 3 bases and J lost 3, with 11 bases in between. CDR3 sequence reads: CASSSLPGTDTQYF. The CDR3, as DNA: TGTGCCAGCAGCTCCCTGCCTGGAACAGATACGCAGTATTTT. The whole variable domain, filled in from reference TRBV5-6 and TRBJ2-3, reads DAGVTQSPTHLIKTRGQQVTLRCSPKSGHDTVSWYQQALGQGPQFIFQYYEEEERQRGNFPDRFSGHQFPNYSSELNVNALLLGDSALYLCASSSLPGTDTQYFGPGTRLTVL.

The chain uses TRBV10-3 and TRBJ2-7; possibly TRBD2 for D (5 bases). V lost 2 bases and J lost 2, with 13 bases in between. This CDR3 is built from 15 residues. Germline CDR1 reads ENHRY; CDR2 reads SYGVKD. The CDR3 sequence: CAISEGLALTYEQYF. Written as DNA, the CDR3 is TGTGCCATCAGTGAGGGCCTAGCTCTGACCTACGAGCAGTACTTC.

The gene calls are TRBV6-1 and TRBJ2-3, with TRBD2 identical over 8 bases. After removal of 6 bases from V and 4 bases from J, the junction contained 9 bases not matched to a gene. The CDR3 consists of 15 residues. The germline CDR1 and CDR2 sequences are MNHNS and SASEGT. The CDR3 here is CASRPGAGGADTQYF. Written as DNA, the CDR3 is TGTGCCAGCAGGCCAGGGGCGGGGGGCGCAGATACGCAGTATTTT.

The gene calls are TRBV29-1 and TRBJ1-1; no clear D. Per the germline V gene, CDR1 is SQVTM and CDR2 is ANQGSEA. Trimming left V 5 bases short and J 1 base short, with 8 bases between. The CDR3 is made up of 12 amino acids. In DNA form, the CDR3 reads TGCAGCGTTTCGACACGGAACACTGAAGCTTTCTTT. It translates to CSVSTRNTEAFF.

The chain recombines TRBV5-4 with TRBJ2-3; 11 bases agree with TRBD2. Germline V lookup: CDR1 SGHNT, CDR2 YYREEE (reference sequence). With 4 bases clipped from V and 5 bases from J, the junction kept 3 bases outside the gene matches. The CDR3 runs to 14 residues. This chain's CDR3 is CASSGGLAGDTQYF. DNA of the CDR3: TGTGCCAGCAGCGGCGGACTAGCGGGAGATACGCAGTATTTT.

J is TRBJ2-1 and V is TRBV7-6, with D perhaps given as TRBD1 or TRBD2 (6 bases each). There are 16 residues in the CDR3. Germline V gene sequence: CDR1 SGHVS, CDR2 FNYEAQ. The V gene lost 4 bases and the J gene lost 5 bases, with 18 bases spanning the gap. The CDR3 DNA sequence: TGTGCCAGCAGCTCCCCGGGGGTTGGGGACAACAATGAGCAGTTCTTC. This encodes CASSSPGVGDNNEQFF.

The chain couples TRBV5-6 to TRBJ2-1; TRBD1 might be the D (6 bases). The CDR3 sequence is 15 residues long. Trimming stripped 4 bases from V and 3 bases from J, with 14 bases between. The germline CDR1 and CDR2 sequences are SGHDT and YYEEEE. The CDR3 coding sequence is TGTGCCAGCAGCGAGGGACAAAAGTTCTACAATGAGCAGTTCTTC. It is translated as CASSEGQKFYNEQFF.

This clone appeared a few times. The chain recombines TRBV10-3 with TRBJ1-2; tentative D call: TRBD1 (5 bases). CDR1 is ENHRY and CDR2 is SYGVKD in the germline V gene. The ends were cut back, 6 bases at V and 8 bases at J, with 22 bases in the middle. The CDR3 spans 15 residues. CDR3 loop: CAIRKDSPTAKGYTF. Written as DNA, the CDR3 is TGTGCCATCAGGAAAGACAGTCCAACCGCTAAGGGCTACACCTTC.

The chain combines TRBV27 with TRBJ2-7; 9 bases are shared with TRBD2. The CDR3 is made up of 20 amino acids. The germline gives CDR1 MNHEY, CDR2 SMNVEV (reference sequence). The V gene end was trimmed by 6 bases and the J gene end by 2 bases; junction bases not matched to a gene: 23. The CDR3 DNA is TGTGCCAGCAGCCTGGACATTCCCACGATAACTAGCGGGTGGCCCTACGAGCAGTACTTC. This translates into CASSLDIPTITSGWPYEQYF.

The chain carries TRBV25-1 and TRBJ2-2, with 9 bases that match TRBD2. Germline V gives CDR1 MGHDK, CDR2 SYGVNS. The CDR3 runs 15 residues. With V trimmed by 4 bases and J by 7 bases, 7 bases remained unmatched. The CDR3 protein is CASSGSGRYSGELFF. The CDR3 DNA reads TGTGCCAGCAGTGGCAGCGGGAGGTATAGCGGGGAGCTGTTTTTT.

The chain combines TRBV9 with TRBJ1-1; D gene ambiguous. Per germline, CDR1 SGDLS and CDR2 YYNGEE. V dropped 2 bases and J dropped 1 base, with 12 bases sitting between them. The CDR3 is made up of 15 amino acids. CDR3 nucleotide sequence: TGTGCCAGCAGCGTCGATCCGGGATCGAACACTGAAGCTTTCTTT. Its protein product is CASSVDPGSNTEAFF.

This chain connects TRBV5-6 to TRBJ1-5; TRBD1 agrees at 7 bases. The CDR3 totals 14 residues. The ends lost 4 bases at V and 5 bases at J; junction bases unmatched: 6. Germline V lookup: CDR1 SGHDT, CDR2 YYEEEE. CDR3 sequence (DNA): TGTGCCAGCAGCCTAGGGACAGCATATCAGCCCCAGCATTTT. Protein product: CASSLGTAYQPQHF.

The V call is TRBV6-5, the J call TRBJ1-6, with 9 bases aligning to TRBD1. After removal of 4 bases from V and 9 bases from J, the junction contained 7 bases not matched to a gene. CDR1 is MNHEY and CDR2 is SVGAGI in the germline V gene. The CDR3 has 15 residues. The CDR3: CASSSGQGRGSPLHF. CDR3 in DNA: TGTGCCAGCAGTTCCGGACAGGGGCGAGGTTCACCCCTCCACTTT.

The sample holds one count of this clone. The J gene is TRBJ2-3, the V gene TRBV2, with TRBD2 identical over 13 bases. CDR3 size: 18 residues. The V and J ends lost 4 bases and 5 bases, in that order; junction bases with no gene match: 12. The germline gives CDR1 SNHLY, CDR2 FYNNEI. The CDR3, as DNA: TGTGCCAGCAGTGTACCTGGGACTAGCGGGAAGGGGGGAGATACGCAGTATTTT. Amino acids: CASSVPGTSGKGGDTQYF. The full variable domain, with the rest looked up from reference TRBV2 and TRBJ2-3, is EPEVTQTPSHQVTQMGQEVILRCVPISNHLYFYWYRQILGQKVEFLVSFYNNEISEKSEIFDDQFSVERPDGSNFTLKIRSTKLEDSAMYFCASSVPGTSGKGGDTQYFGPGTRLTVL.

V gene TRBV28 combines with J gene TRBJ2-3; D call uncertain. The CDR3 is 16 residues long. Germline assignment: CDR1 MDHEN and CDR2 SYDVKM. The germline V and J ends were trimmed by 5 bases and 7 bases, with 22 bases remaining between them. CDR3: CASSTNGPEKRHTQYF. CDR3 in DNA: TGTGCCAGCAGTACGAATGGGCCAGAAAAACGGCATACGCAGTATTTT.

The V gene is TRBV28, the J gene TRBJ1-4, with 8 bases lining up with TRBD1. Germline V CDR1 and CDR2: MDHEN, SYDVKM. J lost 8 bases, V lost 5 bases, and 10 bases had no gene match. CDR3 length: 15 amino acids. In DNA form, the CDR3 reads TGTGCCAGCAGTACTGCAGGGGGCGGGGGGGAAAAACTGTTTTTT. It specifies CASSTAGGGGEKLFF.

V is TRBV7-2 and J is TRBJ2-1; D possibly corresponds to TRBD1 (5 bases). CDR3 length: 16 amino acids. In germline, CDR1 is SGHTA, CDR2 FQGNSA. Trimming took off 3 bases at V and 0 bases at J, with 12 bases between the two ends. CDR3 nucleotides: TGTGCCAGCAGCTTGACAGCTCAAAGCTCCTACAATGAGCAGTTCTTC. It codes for CASSLTAQSSYNEQFF.

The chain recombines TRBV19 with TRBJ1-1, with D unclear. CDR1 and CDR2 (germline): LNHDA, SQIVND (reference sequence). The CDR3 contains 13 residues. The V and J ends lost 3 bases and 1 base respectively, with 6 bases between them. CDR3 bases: TGTGCCAGTAGTATTTTGCGGAACACTGAAGCTTTCTTT. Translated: CASSILRNTEAFF.

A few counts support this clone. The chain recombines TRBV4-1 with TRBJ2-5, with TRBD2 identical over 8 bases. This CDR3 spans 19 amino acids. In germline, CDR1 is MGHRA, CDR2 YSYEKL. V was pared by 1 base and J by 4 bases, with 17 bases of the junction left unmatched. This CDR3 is CASSQGAGEIGQIPETQYF. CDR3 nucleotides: TGCGCCAGCAGCCAAGGAGCGGGAGAGATCGGGCAAATCCCAGAGACCCAGTACTTC.

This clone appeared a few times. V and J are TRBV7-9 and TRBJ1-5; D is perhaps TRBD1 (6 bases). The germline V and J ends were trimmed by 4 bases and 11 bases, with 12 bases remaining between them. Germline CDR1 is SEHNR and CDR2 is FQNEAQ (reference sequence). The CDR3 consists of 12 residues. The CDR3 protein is CASSSDSRTQHF. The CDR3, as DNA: TGTGCCAGCAGCTCGGACAGCCGGACCCAGCATTTT.

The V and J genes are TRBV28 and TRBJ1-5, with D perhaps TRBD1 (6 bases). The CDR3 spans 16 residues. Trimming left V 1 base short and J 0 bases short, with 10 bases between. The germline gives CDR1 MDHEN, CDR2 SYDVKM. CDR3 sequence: CASSLSGRGSNQPQHF. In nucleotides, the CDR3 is TGTGCCAGCAGTTTATCTGGCAGGGGTAGCAATCAGCCCCAGCATTTT.

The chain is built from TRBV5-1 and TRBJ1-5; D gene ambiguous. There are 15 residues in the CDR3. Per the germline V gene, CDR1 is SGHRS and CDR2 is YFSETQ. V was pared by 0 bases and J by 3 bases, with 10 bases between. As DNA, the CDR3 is TGCGCCAGCAGCTTGGGCCCCGAGAACAATCAGCCCCAGCATTTT. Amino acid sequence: CASSLGPENNQPQHF. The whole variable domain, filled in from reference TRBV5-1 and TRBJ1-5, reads KAGVTQTPRYLIKTRGQQVTLSCSPISGHRSVSWYQQTPGQGLQFLFEYFSETQRNKGNFPGRFSGRQFSNSRSEMNVSTLELGDSALYLCASSLGPENNQPQHFGDGTRLSIL.

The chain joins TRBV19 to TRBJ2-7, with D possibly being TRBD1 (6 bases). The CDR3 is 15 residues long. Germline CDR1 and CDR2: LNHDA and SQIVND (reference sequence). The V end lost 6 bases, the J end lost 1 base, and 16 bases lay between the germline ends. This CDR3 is CASRRSGTFSYEQYF. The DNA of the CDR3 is TGTGCCAGTAGGCGTTCCGGGACATTTTCCTACGAGCAGTACTTC. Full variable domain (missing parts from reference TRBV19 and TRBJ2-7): DGGITQSPKYLFRKEGQNVTLSCEQNLNHDAMYWYRQDPGQGLRLIYYSQIVNDFQKGDIAEGYSVSREKKESFPLTVTSAQKNPTAFYLCASRRSGTFSYEQYFGPGTRLTVT.

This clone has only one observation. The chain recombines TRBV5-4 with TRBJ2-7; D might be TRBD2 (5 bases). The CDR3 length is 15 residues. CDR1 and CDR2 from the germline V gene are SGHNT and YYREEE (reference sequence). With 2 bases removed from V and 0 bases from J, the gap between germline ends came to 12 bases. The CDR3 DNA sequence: TGTGCCAGCAGCTTTCTCCGGGGTAGCTCCTACGAGCAGTACTTC. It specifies CASSFLRGSSYEQYF.

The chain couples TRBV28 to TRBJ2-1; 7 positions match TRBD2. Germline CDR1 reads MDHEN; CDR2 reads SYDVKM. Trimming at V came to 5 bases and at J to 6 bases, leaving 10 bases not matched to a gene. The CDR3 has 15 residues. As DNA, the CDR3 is TGTGCCAGCAGTAGTGGGGGGGTGCGTGGCAATGAGCAGTTCTTC. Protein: CASSSGGVRGNEQFF. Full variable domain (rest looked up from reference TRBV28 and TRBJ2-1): DVKVTQSSRYLVKRTGEKVFLECVQDMDHENMFWYRQDPGLGLRLIYFSYDVKMKEKGDIPEGYSVSREKKERFSLILESASTNQTSMYLCASSSGGVRGNEQFFGPGTRLTVL.

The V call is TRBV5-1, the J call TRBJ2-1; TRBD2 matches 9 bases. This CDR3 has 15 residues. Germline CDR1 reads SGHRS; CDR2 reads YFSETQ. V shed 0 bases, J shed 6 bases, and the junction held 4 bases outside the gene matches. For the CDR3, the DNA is TGCGCCAGCAGCTTGGATAGCGGGAGAGGCAATGAGCAGTTCTTC. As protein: CASSLDSGRGNEQFF. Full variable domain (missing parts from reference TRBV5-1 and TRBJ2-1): KAGVTQTPRYLIKTRGQQVTLSCSPISGHRSVSWYQQTPGQGLQFLFEYFSETQRNKGNFPGRFSGRQFSNSRSEMNVSTLELGDSALYLCASSLDSGRGNEQFFGPGTRLTVL.

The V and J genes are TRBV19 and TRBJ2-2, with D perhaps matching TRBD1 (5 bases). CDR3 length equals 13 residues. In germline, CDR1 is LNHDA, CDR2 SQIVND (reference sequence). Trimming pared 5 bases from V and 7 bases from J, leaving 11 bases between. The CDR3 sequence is CASSDTGFGELFF. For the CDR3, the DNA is TGTGCCAGTAGTGACACAGGTTTCGGGGAGCTGTTTTTT.

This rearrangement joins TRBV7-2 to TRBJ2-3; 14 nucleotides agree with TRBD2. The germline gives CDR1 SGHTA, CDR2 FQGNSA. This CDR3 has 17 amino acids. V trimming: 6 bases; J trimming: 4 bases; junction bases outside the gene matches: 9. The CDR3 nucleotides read TGTGCCAGCAGTCGAAAGACTAGCGGGAGGGGCCCAGATACGCAGTATTTT. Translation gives CASSRKTSGRGPDTQYF.

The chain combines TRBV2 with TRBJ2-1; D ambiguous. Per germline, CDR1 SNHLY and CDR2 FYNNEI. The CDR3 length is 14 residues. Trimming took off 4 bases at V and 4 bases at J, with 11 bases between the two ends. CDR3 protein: CASSVEARYNEQFF. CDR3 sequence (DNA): TGTGCCAGCAGTGTAGAGGCCCGTTACAATGAGCAGTTCTTC.